The 17 T cell receptor beta chains below were found in one sample sequenced in a study of T cell responses to AZD1222 COVID-19 vaccine. Profiling relied on immunoSEQ multiplex PCR, and the TCRdb table lists in-frame clones only, not all of them. The repertoire holds some 140,000 clones, around 93% seen once, with around 3% in the top ten. The source material was peripheral blood, sampled on day 0 of AZD1222 vaccination. All receptors come from an adult in good health.

The chain recombines TRBV12-3 or TRBV12-4 with TRBJ2-7; no definite D call. The CDR3 is made up of 12 amino acids. The V end was cut by 5 bases, the J end by 4 bases, with 9 bases between. This CDR3 is CASSARGYEQYF. In DNA form, the CDR3 reads TGTGCCAGCAGTGCCCGTGGATACGAGCAGTACTTC.

This sequence joins TRBV5-4 and TRBJ2-2, with TRBD2 identical over 8 bases. V lost 0 bases to trimming and J lost 0 bases; unmatched junction nucleotides: 1. The CDR3 runs to 16 residues. CDR1 is SGHNT, CDR2 YYREEE, per germline (reference sequence). DNA for the CDR3: TGTGCCAGCAGCTTGGCCGGGGGGGCGAACACCGGGGAGCTGTTTTTT. Its protein is CASSLAGGANTGELFF.

J is TRBJ1-3 and V is TRBV5-4, with D unclear. The V gene's germline CDR1 is SGHNT and CDR2 YYREEE (reference sequence). This CDR3 region has 15 residues. Trimming stripped 4 bases from V and 4 bases from J, with 15 bases between. The CDR3 sequence is CASSESVGAGNTIYF. CDR3 sequence (DNA): TGTGCCAGCAGCGAGAGCGTGGGAGCCGGAAACACCATATATTTT.

The chain employs TRBV28 and TRBJ1-5; D perhaps matches TRBD1 (6 bases). The CDR3 length is 16 residues. V lost 1 base and J 2 bases, leaving 12 bases between the germline ends. The germline CDR1 and CDR2 sequences are MDHEN and SYDVKM. Written as DNA, the CDR3 is TGTGCCAGCAGTTTATTGACAGGTACGGGCAATCAGCCCCAGCATTTT. It codes for CASSLLTGTGNQPQHF.

The V and J genes are TRBV11-2 and TRBJ2-7; D might be TRBD1 or TRBD2, each matching 6 bases. V lost 4 bases, J lost 2 bases, and 18 bases lay in between. CDR1 is SGHAT, CDR2 FQNNGV, per germline. This CDR3 has 16 residues. This CDR3 is CASSSRGGGNPYEQYF. CDR3 DNA: TGTGCCAGCAGCTCCAGGGGAGGAGGAAACCCCTACGAGCAGTACTTC.

The V and J genes are TRBV9 and TRBJ2-4; D possibly corresponds to TRBD2 (6 bases). V gave up 3 bases and J gave up 0 bases, with 10 bases separating them. There are 15 residues in the CDR3. Germline-derived CDR1 and CDR2 are SGDLS and YYNGEE. CDR3 sequence reads: CASSGMGLAKNIQYF. DNA of the CDR3: TGTGCCAGCAGCGGGATGGGACTAGCCAAAAACATTCAGTACTTC.

The rearrangement uses TRBV7-8 and TRBJ1-5; D may be TRBD1 (5 bases). V lost 1 base, J lost 2 bases, and 15 bases lay in between. CDR1 is SGHVS, CDR2 FQNEAQ, per germline. This CDR3 has 17 amino acids. The CDR3 sequence: CASSLGDGGLRNQPQHF. CDR3 in DNA: TGTGCCAGCAGCTTAGGGGACGGAGGGCTGCGCAATCAGCCCCAGCATTTT.

The chain employs TRBV30 and TRBJ2-1; 15 nucleotides line up with TRBD2. Germline trimming cut 3 bases from V and 7 bases from J; bases unmatched to any gene: 4. CDR1 and CDR2 from the germline V gene are GTSNPN and SVGIG (reference sequence). There are 15 residues in the CDR3. CDR3 region: CAWSAGLAGGNEQFF. CDR3 bases: TGTGCCTGGAGCGCCGGACTAGCGGGAGGGAATGAGCAGTTCTTC.

V and J are TRBV3-1 (or the pseudogene TRBV3-2) and TRBJ1-2, with 9 positions matching TRBD1. The germline V gene encodes CDR1 LGHDT and CDR2 YNNKEL (reference sequence). This CDR3 has 15 residues. The J segment lost 5 bases and the V segment lost 2 bases, leaving 6 bases of the junction unmatched. CDR3 protein: CASSQPPDRGYGYTF. CDR3 DNA sequence: TGTGCCAGCAGCCAACCTCCCGACAGGGGGTATGGCTACACCTTC.

This chain connects TRBV2 to TRBJ1-3, with D possibly being TRBD1 (6 bases). Germline-derived CDR1 and CDR2 are SNHLY and FYNNEI. The CDR3 is made up of 15 amino acids. V was shortened by 5 bases and J by 2 bases, with 13 bases between the two germline ends. The CDR3 bases are TGTGCCAGCAGTCAAACAGGGTCTACTGGAAACACCATATATTTT. Protein: CASSQTGSTGNTIYF.

The V and J genes are TRBV4-2 and TRBJ2-5; 8 positions match TRBD2. There are 16 residues in the CDR3. V was pared by 0 bases and J by 4 bases, with 7 bases of the junction left unmatched. Germline loops: CDR1 LGHNA, CDR2 YNFKEQ. The CDR3 DNA is TGTGCCAGCAGCCAAGATCGCGGGGGGCGCGGAGAGACCCAGTACTTC. Residues: CASSQDRGGRGETQYF.

This clone was seen once. This chain joins TRBV9 and TRBJ1-5; 7 nucleotides line up with TRBD1. The ends lost 4 bases at V and 7 bases at J; junction bases unmatched: 5. The CDR3 is 13 residues long. Germline V gives CDR1 SGDLS, CDR2 YYNGEE. CDR3 sequence: CASSNRGGQPQHF. For the CDR3, the DNA is TGTGCCAGCAGCAACAGGGGAGGACAGCCCCAGCATTTT.

The V call is TRBV25-1, the J call TRBJ2-1; 12 nucleotides match TRBD2. CDR1 MGHDK and CDR2 SYGVNS come from the germline V gene. J was trimmed by 15 bases and V by 3 bases; bases with no gene match: 9. CDR3 length: 14 amino acids. In nucleotides, the CDR3 is TGTGCCAGCAGTGATAGGCTAGCGGGAGGGAGACTGTTCTTC. Its translation is CASSDRLAGGRLFF.

This chain links TRBV28 with TRBJ1-4; D is perhaps TRBD1 (5 bases). V was cut by 6 bases and J by 2 bases, with 13 bases left in between. This CDR3 spans 15 amino acids. CDR1 MDHEN and CDR2 SYDVKM come from the germline V gene. The chain's CDR3 is CASRGYRNTNEKLFF. In nucleotides, the CDR3 is TGTGCCAGCAGGGGATACAGGAACACTAATGAAAAACTGTTTTTT.

The V and J genes are TRBV7-9 and TRBJ1-1, with 7 nucleotides matching TRBD1. V shed 5 bases, J shed 0 bases, and the junction held 12 bases outside the gene matches. There are 17 residues in the CDR3. Germline V lookup: CDR1 SEHNR, CDR2 FQNEAQ (reference sequence). The CDR3 DNA reads TGTGCCAGCAGCCCCCCTTCGGGGGACAGCATGAACACTGAAGCTTTCTTT. Its translation is CASSPPSGDSMNTEAFF.

The V and J genes are TRBV6-6 and TRBJ2-1; D not resolved. This CDR3 comprises 15 residues. The V gene lost 5 bases and the J gene lost 4 bases, with 15 bases spanning the gap. Germline V lookup: CDR1 MNHNY, CDR2 SVGAGI (reference sequence). The CDR3: CASSPTIRWYNEQFF. In DNA form, the CDR3 reads TGTGCCAGCAGTCCGACAATCCGATGGTACAATGAGCAGTTCTTC.

About this clone itself: The same CDR3 also results from other DNA sequences found in this sample. This chain connects TRBV18 to TRBJ1-1; a weak D match, TRBD1 (6 bases). V lost 3 bases and J 1 base, leaving 15 bases between the germline ends. CDR3 length: 16 residues. The germline V gene encodes CDR1 KGHSH and CDR2 LQKENI. The CDR3 bases are TGTGCCAGCTCACCTTTACCAGGACAGCCGAACACTGAAGCTTTCTTT. Translated: CASSPLPGQPNTEAFF.